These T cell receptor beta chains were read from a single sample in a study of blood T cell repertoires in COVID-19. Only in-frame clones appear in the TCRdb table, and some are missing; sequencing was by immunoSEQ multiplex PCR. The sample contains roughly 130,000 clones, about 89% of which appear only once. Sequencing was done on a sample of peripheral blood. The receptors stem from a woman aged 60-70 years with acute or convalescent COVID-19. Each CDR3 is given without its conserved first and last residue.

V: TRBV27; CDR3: ASSQDRGVSPQH
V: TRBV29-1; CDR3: SARGSNNSPLH
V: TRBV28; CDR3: ASSSPSGTTERNEQF
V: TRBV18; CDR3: ASSPQGYVASSGRYNEQF
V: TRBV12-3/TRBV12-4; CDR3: ASSSGLSGEQF
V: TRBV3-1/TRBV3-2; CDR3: ASSPRGGAGGKF
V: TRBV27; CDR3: ASSLRLAGATDTQY
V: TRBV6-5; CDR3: ASSPLTGELF
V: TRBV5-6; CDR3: APQVRGRDQPQH
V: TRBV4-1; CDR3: ASSPPDRGGFGELF
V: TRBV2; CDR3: ASSDRQGSSGGYT
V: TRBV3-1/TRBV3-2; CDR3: ASSQEGLGLAGPLAKNIQY
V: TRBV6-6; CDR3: ATKDRGRSGDQPQH
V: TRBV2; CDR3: ASFQGGLYNEQF
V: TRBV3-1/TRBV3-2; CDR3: ASRSTSGRGGDTQY
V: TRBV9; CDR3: ASSADTGLDQPQH
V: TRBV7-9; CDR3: ASRWTVNNEQF
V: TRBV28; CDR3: ASRPYRDTEAF
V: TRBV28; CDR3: AIRGTGAINEQF
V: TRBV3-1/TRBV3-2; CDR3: ASSQPYYGYT
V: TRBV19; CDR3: ASSIVNRASNEQF
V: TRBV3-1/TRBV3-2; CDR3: ASSQVRGIQY
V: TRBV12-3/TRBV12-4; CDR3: ASTRSGETQY
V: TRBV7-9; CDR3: ASSMRGLAGPGELF
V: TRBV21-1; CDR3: ASSTKWGLSEGVNYGYT
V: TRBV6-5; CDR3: ATQSRRGKGEKLF
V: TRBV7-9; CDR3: ASSVLGSSGILYEQY
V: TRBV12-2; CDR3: ASRLALDRWNTEAF
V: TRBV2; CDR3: ASRGPGLEAF
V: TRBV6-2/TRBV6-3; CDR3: ASSYKGTGFSYEQY
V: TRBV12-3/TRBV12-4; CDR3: ASSFSWGLKLF
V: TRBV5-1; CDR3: ASSHDDRGQETQY
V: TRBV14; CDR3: ASSQAHFGLAGRSGANVLT
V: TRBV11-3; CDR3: ASSFPQDSGNTIY
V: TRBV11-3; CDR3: ASSLDQSSTQY
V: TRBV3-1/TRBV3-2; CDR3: ASGRGGSNQPQH
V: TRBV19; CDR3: ASRSWDRGSYGYT
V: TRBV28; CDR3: ASSFSRGSYNSPLH
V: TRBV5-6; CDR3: ASSLGRQAPGYT
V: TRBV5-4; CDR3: ASTPGTGSYGYT
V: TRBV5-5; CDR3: ASSFPGETQPQH
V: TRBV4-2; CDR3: ASSQEQRTTGELF
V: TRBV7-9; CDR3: ASSGSWEKLF
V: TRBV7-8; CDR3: ASSRTWSMNTEAF
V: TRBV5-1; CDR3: ASSLSGERTGELF
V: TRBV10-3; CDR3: AIRVGAGATGELF
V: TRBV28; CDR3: ASSLIAPTGEVGEAF
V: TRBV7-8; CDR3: ASSSRTGRNPYSNQPQH
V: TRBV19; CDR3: ASSTSWGWEAF
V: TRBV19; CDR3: ASSSPPKRGPYNEQF
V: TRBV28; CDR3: ASSLWASGREETQY